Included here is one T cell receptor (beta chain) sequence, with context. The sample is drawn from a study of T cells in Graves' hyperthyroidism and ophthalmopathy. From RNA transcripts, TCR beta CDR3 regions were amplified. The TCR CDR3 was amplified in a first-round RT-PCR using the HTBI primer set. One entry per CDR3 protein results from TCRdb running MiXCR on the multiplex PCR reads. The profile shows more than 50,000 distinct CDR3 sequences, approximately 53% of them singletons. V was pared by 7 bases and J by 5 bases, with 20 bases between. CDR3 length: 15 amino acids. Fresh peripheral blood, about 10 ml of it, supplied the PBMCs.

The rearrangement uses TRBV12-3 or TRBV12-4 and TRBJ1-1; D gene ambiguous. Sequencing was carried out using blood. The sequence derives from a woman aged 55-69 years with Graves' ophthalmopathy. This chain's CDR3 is CASKLGGRGTTEAFF. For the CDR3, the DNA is TGTGCCAGCAAACTAGGAGGACGAGGAACAACTGAAGCTTTCTTT.